This is a list of T cell receptor beta chains from one sample in a study of T-cell reconstitution after alpha-beta-depleted transplantation in children. Each CDR3 protein is one row after TCRdb ran MiXCR on the PCR reads. Among about a million distinct CDR3 sequences listed, 25% to 30% were seen once. Source: PBMCs, mostly from graft donor cells, taken 360 days after TCRalphabeta/CD19-depleted stem cell transplant. Receptors originate from a boy under two years old who had a stem cell transplant for SCID, so the T cells may come from the graft donor. Each CDR3 is given with its conserved first and last residue. D genes are given only for firm matches. The listing skips clone size in some rows; elsewhere it reads once, few, many or a size class.

J gene,V gene,D gene,clone size,CDR3 DNA,CDR3 protein
TRBJ2-7,TRBV6-2/TRBV6-3,TRBD2,-,TGTGCCAGCAGCTCCGTTAGAGCGGGGGGTTACTACGAGCAGTACTTC,CASSSVRAGGYYEQYF
TRBJ2-7,TRBV18,TRBD2,-,TGTGCCAGCGGCACGCTAGCGGGGGGAGAGCAGTACTTC,CASGTLAGGEQYF
TRBJ1-5,TRBV5-1,-,-,TGCGCCAGCAGCCCCTCCGGGGAGCTACAACAGCCCCAGCATTTT,CASSPSGELQQPQHF
TRBJ1-5,TRBV27,-,-,TGTGCCAGCAGTTTAGGGGGGGCAGGGACGAGGGCCCAGCATTTT,CASSLGGAGTRAQHF
TRBJ2-1,TRBV20-1,TRBD1,-,TGCAGTGCGTGGACAGGTTTTAGCTCCTACAATGAGCAGTTCTTC,CSAWTGFSSYNEQFF
TRBJ1-1,TRBV12-3/TRBV12-4,-,few,TGTGCCAGCAGGTTAACAGGGATCAACACTGAAGCTTTCTTT,CASRLTGINTEAFF
TRBJ1-1,TRBV11-2,-,few,TGTGCCAGCAGCGGGCTCAGGGGAAGGACTGAAGCTTTCTTT,CASSGLRGRTEAFF
TRBJ1-5,TRBV28,-,-,TGTGCCAGCCTCCGGGACCCCAGTCAGCCCCAGCATTTT,CASLRDPSQPQHF
TRBJ1-1,TRBV5-1,-,-,TGCGCCAGCAGCTTGTTTGGATCTGACACTGAAGCTTTCTTT,CASSLFGSDTEAFF
TRBJ2-3,TRBV4-1,TRBD2,-,TGCGCCAGCAGCCACGGACTAGCGGGGGAAGATACGCAGTATTTT,CASSHGLAGEDTQYF
TRBJ2-7,TRBV4-1,TRBD2,-,TGCGCCAGCAGCCATCGGACTAGCGGGGGCTCCTACGAGCAGTACTTC,CASSHRTSGGSYEQYF
TRBJ1-1,TRBV5-1,TRBD1,few,TGCGCCAGCAGCTCCTCACGACAGGGGAAACGGACTGAAGCTTTCTTT,CASSSSRQGKRTEAFF
TRBJ2-3,TRBV27,-,many,TGTGCCAGCAGTTTAACACCGGGAGGCACAGATACGCAGTATTTT,CASSLTPGGTDTQYF
TRBJ2-7,TRBV7-2,TRBD2,few,TGTGCCAGCAGCTCGGGACTAGCGGGGGACGAGCAGTACTTC,CASSSGLAGDEQYF
TRBJ2-6,TRBV4-1,-,-,TGCGCCAGCAGCCAAGTCGTCCTGGGTGCCAACGTCCTGACTTTC,CASSQVVLGANVLTF
TRBJ2-7,TRBV24-1,TRBD1,-,TGTGCCACGGGGACAGGGAACCCTACCTACGAGCAGTACTTC,CATGTGNPTYEQYF
TRBJ2-2,TRBV20-1,-,-,TGCAGTGCTAGAGATCTCACCGGGGAGCTGTTTTTT,CSARDLTGELFF
TRBJ2-1,TRBV11-2,TRBD2,-,TGTGCCAGCAGCCCGGGACTAGCGGGATACAACGTCCACAATGAGCAGTTCTTC,CASSPGLAGYNVHNEQFF
TRBJ2-3,TRBV11-2,-,-,TGTGCCAGCAGCTCCAGGGGCTATTACACAGATACGCAGTATTTT,CASSSRGYYTDTQYF
TRBJ2-1,TRBV27,TRBD2,-,TGTGCCAGCAGTTTGACGGGGGGGGCCACTCGTGAGCAGTTCTTC,CASSLTGGATREQFF
TRBJ2-3,TRBV29-1,-,-,TGCAGCGTTGTGCGGGGCCTCACAGATACGCAGTATTTT,CSVVRGLTDTQYF
TRBJ1-2,TRBV7-2,-,-,TGTGCCAGCAGCCCCAAAGCCCACACAGACTATGGCTACACCTTC,CASSPKAHTDYGYTF
TRBJ1-1,TRBV20-1,-,-,TGCAGTGCCAGTCGGCAAGCGAGGAACACTGAAGCTTTCTTT,CSASRQARNTEAFF
TRBJ2-1,TRBV9,-,-,TGTGCCAGCAGCGTAAGTCCGGGGGCAGGGGATGAGCAGTTCTTC,CASSVSPGAGDEQFF
TRBJ2-7,TRBV20-1,-,few,TGCAGTGCTCCCCTAGCCTACGAGCAGTACTTC,CSAPLAYEQYF
TRBJ1-2,TRBV28,-,-,TGTGCCAGCAGTAATCGGGGCTCTGGCTACACCTTC,CASSNRGSGYTF
TRBJ2-2,TRBV28,-,-,TGTGCCAGCGAAGAAGGGGGGCCAATCGGGGAGCTGTTTTTT,CASEEGGPIGELFF
TRBJ2-7,TRBV5-6,-,-,TGTGCCAGCAGCTCCCAAGTAAACGAGCAGTACTTC,CASSSQVNEQYF
TRBJ2-7,TRBV20-1,-,-,TGCAGTGCTGGCCGACTTGACACCTACGAGCAGTACTTC,CSAGRLDTYEQYF
TRBJ1-1,TRBV28,-,-,TGTGCCAGCAGTTTAGATGCAGGGTGGGGTGGGACTGAAGCTTTCTTT,CASSLDAGWGGTEAFF
TRBJ2-7,TRBV9,TRBD1,few,TGTGCCAGCAGCGTAGGGACAGGGGTGGGCGAGCAGTACTTC,CASSVGTGVGEQYF
TRBJ2-2,TRBV4-1,-,many,TGCGCCAGCGGGTACACCGGGGAGCTGTTTTTT,CASGYTGELFF
TRBJ2-2,TRBV20-1,TRBD2,-,TGCAGTGCTAGAGATCTCGGAGCTAGCGGGCCCAGCACCGGGGAGCTGTTTTTT,CSARDLGASGPSTGELFF
TRBJ1-4,TRBV6-1,TRBD1,-,TGTGCCAGCAGACCCTTGACAGGGGGGGGTGAAAAACTGTTTTTT,CASRPLTGGGEKLFF
TRBJ2-1,TRBV6-2/TRBV6-3,-,-,TGTGCCAGCAGTTATACGGAGACGGACGGCTCCTACAATGAGCAGTTCTTC,CASSYTETDGSYNEQFF
TRBJ1-1,TRBV5-1,-,-,TGCGCCAGCAGCCAGTTAGCCATGAACACTGAAGCTTTCTTT,CASSQLAMNTEAFF
TRBJ2-2,TRBV20-1,-,-,TGCAGTGCTAGAGATCGGTGGAAGAACACCGGGGAGCTGTTTTTT,CSARDRWKNTGELFF
TRBJ2-1,TRBV20-1,TRBD1,few,TGCAGTGCTAGGAACCGGGACAGGGGCTACAATGAGCAGTTCTTC,CSARNRDRGYNEQFF
TRBJ2-2,TRBV6-5,-,-,TGTGCCAGCAGTTACAAGGCGGTCGTCACCAACACCGGGGAGCTGTTTTTT,CASSYKAVVTNTGELFF
TRBJ2-7,TRBV6-5,-,many,TGTGCCAGCAGTTATCGGGCAGAGCAGTACTTC,CASSYRAEQYF
TRBJ2-1,TRBV28,-,few,TGTGCCAGCAGTTTTGGCCCCCTAAATGAGCAGTTCTTC,CASSFGPLNEQFF
TRBJ1-2,TRBV20-1,-,-,TGCAGTGCTAGAGAAACAGCTCGCTATGGCTACACCTTC,CSARETARYGYTF
TRBJ2-7,TRBV5-5,-,-,TGTGCCAGCAGCCCCCAGCGACAGACCTACGAGCAGTACTTC,CASSPQRQTYEQYF
TRBJ2-5,TRBV4-2,-,-,TGTGCCAGCAGCCGATCTTCGGACCCGCACCGAGGGGAGACCCAGTACTTC,CASSRSSDPHRGETQYF
TRBJ2-3,TRBV20-1,TRBD2,-,TGCAGTGCTAGCGCCAGCGGGGGCCCGAGTGCCACAGATACGCAGTATTTT,CSASASGGPSATDTQYF
TRBJ2-7,TRBV10-3,-,many,TGTGCCATCAGTGAGGCAGGTCCCGAGCAGTACTTC,CAISEAGPEQYF
TRBJ2-3,TRBV7-8,-,-,TGTGCCAGCAGCTCAGGGTTAGGGGGGGCCTGGGATACGCAGTATTTT,CASSSGLGGAWDTQYF
TRBJ2-5,TRBV3-1,-,once,TGTGCCAGCAGCCAAGACCCCAAACGGGGGAGAGAGACCCAGTACTTC,CASSQDPKRGRETQYF
TRBJ2-5,TRBV4-3,TRBD1,-,TGCGCCAGCAGCCAAGATCGGGACAGGTCAGAGACCCAGTACTTC,CASSQDRDRSETQYF
TRBJ1-1,TRBV12-3/TRBV12-4,-,-,TGTGCCAGCAGAGCAGGGACTATGAACACTGAAGCTTTCTTT,CASRAGTMNTEAFF
TRBJ2-7,TRBV5-1,-,-,TGCGCCAGCAGCTTCGAGGGGATGAAGCAGTACTTC,CASSFEGMKQYF
TRBJ1-3,TRBV7-9,TRBD1,few,TGTGCCAGCAGCCCCGGGACAGTTCCTGGAAACACCATATATTTT,CASSPGTVPGNTIYF